The present T cell receptor beta chain was sequenced within a study of T cell changes during pregnancy in multiple sclerosis. Generated by immunoSEQ multiplex PCR, the TCRdb table keeps only in-frame clones and is missing some. The sample lists roughly 84,000 clones, approximately 92% occurring once. Germline lookup yields CDR1 SGHDT and CDR2 YYEEEE. V gave up 4 bases and J gave up 10 bases; unmatched junction bases: 17. The CDR3 totals 16 residues. The sequencing used peripheral blood, collected in the third trimester of pregnancy. The chain joins TRBV5-6 to TRBJ2-3; TRBD2 matches at 8 bases. The TCR was taken from a female donor in good health, enrolled as a control in a pregnancy study. The CDR3 sequence: CASSPGGGLGSLSQYF. CDR3 sequence (DNA): TGTGCCAGCAGCCCGGGGGGGGGACTAGGTTCCCTTTCGCAGTATTTT.